These 21 T cell receptor beta chains originate from one sample sequenced in a study of cytomegalovirus exposure and HLA in healthy donors. The study ran its PCR with 60 Vbeta and 13 Jbeta primers. Profiled with immunoSEQ multiplex PCR; TCRdb holds only in-frame clones, not every one. This repertoire shows around 200,000 clones, 75% to 90% found once; its top ten account for about 6%. The material sequenced was PBMCs. Receptors were obtained from a middle-aged man in good health and CMV-seropositive.

There are a few counts of this clone. CDR3 in DNA: TGCAGCGTCATCACAGGGGGCAAGGGCTACACCTTC. It encodes CSVITGGKGYTF. The chain combines TRBV29-1 with TRBJ1-2; TRBD1 matches at 9 bases. CDR1 is SQVTM and CDR2 is ANQGSEA in the germline V gene. The CDR3 covers 12 residues. V lost 6 bases and J lost 8; bases outside the gene matches: 7.

This clone was picked up one time. This chain connects TRBV9 to TRBJ2-1; 8 bases are shared with TRBD2. Germline lookup yields CDR1 SGDLS and CDR2 YYNGEE. CDR3 length: 17 amino acids. V was pared by 1 base and J by 7 bases, with 13 bases of the junction left unmatched. The CDR3 DNA reads TGTGCCAGCAGCGTACAAAGGACGGGGGGGTCCCTTAATGAGCAGTTCTTC. Protein sequence: CASSVQRTGGSLNEQFF.

The V and J genes are TRBV30 and TRBJ2-1; 11 nucleotides line up with TRBD2. After removal of 4 bases from V and 4 bases from J, the junction contained 12 bases not matched to a gene. From germline, CDR1 is GTSNPN and CDR2 SVGIG (reference sequence). CDR3 length: 17 residues. For the CDR3, the DNA is TGTGCCTGGACGTCGGACACCGGGACTAGCGGATACAATGAGCAGTTCTTC. Its protein product is CAWTSDTGTSGYNEQFF.

The chain employs TRBV5-1 and TRBJ1-6; 7 bases fit TRBD1. The CDR3 loop spans 15 amino acids. Per germline, CDR1 SGHRS and CDR2 YFSETQ. V lost 1 base and J lost 5; bases outside the gene matches: 3. CDR3 in DNA: TGCGCCAGCAGCTTGAGCGACAGGGATAATTCACCCCTCCACTTT. This codes for CASSLSDRDNSPLHF.

This clone came up a few times. Different DNA sequences within this sample yield the same CDR3. The V call is TRBV5-1, the J call TRBJ2-7; 7 bases line up with TRBD1. CDR1 is SGHRS, CDR2 YFSETQ, per germline. The CDR3 length is 14 residues. V dropped 0 bases and J dropped 2; count of bases not matched to a gene: 2. Written as DNA, the CDR3 is TGCGCCAGCAGCTTGGGACAGGGCCCCTACGAGCAGTACTTC. It is translated as CASSLGQGPYEQYF. The full variable domain, rest sourced from reference TRBV5-1 and TRBJ2-7, is KAGVTQTPRYLIKTRGQQVTLSCSPISGHRSVSWYQQTPGQGLQFLFEYFSETQRNKGNFPGRFSGRQFSNSRSEMNVSTLELGDSALYLCASSLGQGPYEQYFGPGTRLTVT.

This chain's CDR3 is CASSLQGPEAFF. CDR3 coding DNA: TGTGCCAGCAGCCTACAGGGTCCTGAAGCTTTCTTT. The chain joins TRBV28 to TRBJ1-1, with D possibly being TRBD1 (6 bases). The CDR3 is 12 amino acids. Trimming took 6 bases from V and 6 from J, leaving 11 bases between them. Germline V gives CDR1 MDHEN, CDR2 SYDVKM.

This chain connects TRBV5-6 to TRBJ2-1, with 8 positions matching TRBD1. The CDR3 contains 15 residues. With V trimmed by 1 base and J by 5 bases, 5 bases remained unmatched. Germline CDR1 and CDR2: SGHDT and YYEEEE. CDR3 nucleotides: TGTGCCAGCAGCTTGAGAGGGACAGGCAACAATGAGCAGTTCTTC. Residues: CASSLRGTGNNEQFF.

The CDR3 nucleotides read TGTGCCAGCAGCCCCCCGAGACTTGCTTCTCGGGGAACCGGGGAGCTGTTTTTT. Its translation: CASSPPRLASRGTGELFF. The chain links TRBV9 to TRBJ2-2; perhaps TRBD2 as D (5 bases). V was trimmed by 4 bases and J by 5 bases, leaving 24 bases between them. CDR3 length: 18 amino acids. Germline assignment: CDR1 SGDLS and CDR2 YYNGEE.

The rearrangement links TRBV5-5 to TRBJ1-3, with no clear D. This CDR3 region has 15 residues. Germline CDR1 and CDR2: SGHKS and YYEKEE (reference sequence). Trimming took 0 bases from V and 0 from J, leaving 7 bases between them. Written as DNA, the CDR3 is TGTGCCAGCAGCTTGGGCCGCAGCTCTGGAAACACCATATATTTT. The encoded protein is CASSLGRSSGNTIYF.

The chain combines TRBV4-3 with TRBJ2-5; the D gene is possibly TRBD2 (5 bases). V was shortened by 0 bases and J by 4 bases, with 9 bases between the two germline ends. This CDR3 contains 14 residues. Germline-derived CDR1 and CDR2 are LGHNA and YSLEER. Here the CDR3 reads CASSQDLARETQYF. DNA for the CDR3: TGCGCCAGCAGCCAAGATCTAGCTCGAGAGACCCAGTACTTC.

This clone was picked up one time. The chain employs TRBV6-6 and TRBJ2-5; unclear D gene. The CDR3 contains 11 residues. CDR1 and CDR2 (germline): MNHNY, SVGAGI (reference sequence). Trimming shortened V by 0 bases and J by 11 bases, and 7 bases separated the two germline ends. The CDR3 DNA reads TGTGCCAGCAGTTACTCGACGGAGCAGTACTTC. Translated, it gives CASSYSTEQYF.

The rearrangement links TRBV11-1 to TRBJ1-2, with 9 positions matching TRBD1. There are 15 residues in the CDR3. Germline V gene sequence: CDR1 SGHAT, CDR2 FQDESV (reference sequence). Trimming removed 3 bases from V and 8 bases from J; junction bases left unmatched: 10. In DNA, the CDR3 is TGTGCCAGCAGCTTGGACAGGGGCCTCCTGGGAGGCTACACCTTC. It encodes CASSLDRGLLGGYTF.

V usage is TRBV20-1 and J usage is TRBJ2-7; D unclear. V was cut by 1 base and J by 4 bases, with 5 bases left in between. Germline CDR1 is DFQATT and CDR2 is SNEGSKA (reference sequence). CDR3 length: 11 amino acids. The CDR3, as DNA: TGCAGTGCTAGAGCTAAGTACGAGCAGTACTTC. Its protein product is CSARAKYEQYF.

V is TRBV7-2 and J is TRBJ1-1; D is perhaps TRBD1 (6 bases). The germline CDR1 and CDR2 sequences are SGHTA and FQGNSA. There are 14 residues in the CDR3. V was trimmed by 2 bases and J by 0 bases, leaving 7 bases between them. Written as DNA, the CDR3 is TGTGCCAGCAGCTTAACAGGGCTGAACACTGAAGCTTTCTTT. This codes for CASSLTGLNTEAFF.

This chain uses TRBV15 with TRBJ1-4; no reliable D call. The CDR3 has 13 amino acids. The V gene's germline CDR1 is LNHNV and CDR2 YYDKDF (reference sequence). V shed 0 bases and J shed 12 bases, with 11 bases lying between them. Here the CDR3 reads CATSRDQGRELFF. The CDR3 DNA sequence: TGTGCCACCAGCAGAGATCAAGGGCGGGAACTGTTTTTT.

The chain recombines TRBV5-1 with TRBJ2-3, with D maybe TRBD1 (6 bases). Germline-derived CDR1 and CDR2 are SGHRS and YFSETQ. V was shortened by 4 bases and J by 6 bases, with 15 bases between the two germline ends. The CDR3 has 14 residues. As DNA, the CDR3 is TGCGCCAGCAGCACCCTTGGGGGCGGGGATACGCAGTATTTT. This translates into CASSTLGGGDTQYF.

The chain couples TRBV19 to TRBJ2-3; 7 bases match TRBD1. V gave up 5 bases and J gave up 0 bases; unmatched junction bases: 11. Germline V gives CDR1 LNHDA, CDR2 SQIVND (reference sequence). The CDR3 has 17 amino acids. CDR3 protein: CASSSRTGLLSTDTQYF. The DNA of the CDR3 is TGTGCCAGTAGTTCGAGGACAGGCCTCCTCAGCACAGATACGCAGTATTTT.

The sample holds a few counts of this clone. The chain has TRBV28 and TRBJ1-5; 9 positions match TRBD1. Germline CDR1 and CDR2: MDHEN and SYDVKM. The CDR3 runs 15 residues. Losses at the gene ends were 5 bases for V and 5 bases for J; bases not matched to a gene: 7. CDR3 sequence reads: CASSGHRGLDQPQHF. DNA of the CDR3: TGTGCCAGCAGTGGCCACAGGGGGCTGGATCAGCCCCAGCATTTT. The complete variable domain, with remaining parts taken from reference TRBV28 and TRBJ1-5, reads DVKVTQSSRYLVKRTGEKVFLECVQDMDHENMFWYRQDPGLGLRLIYFSYDVKMKEKGDIPEGYSVSREKKERFSLILESASTNQTSMYLCASSGHRGLDQPQHFGDGTRLSIL.

The rearrangement links TRBV6-5 to TRBJ2-7; 9 nucleotides align to TRBD1. The CDR3 runs to 14 residues. Germline assignment: CDR1 MNHEY and CDR2 SVGAGI. V lost 7 bases to trimming and J lost 6 bases; unmatched junction nucleotides: 10. This chain's CDR3 is CASTPGQGISEQYF. CDR3 nucleotides: TGTGCCAGCACCCCGGGACAGGGCATCTCCGAGCAGTACTTC.

The DNA for the CDR3 is TGTGCCAGCAGCCCCCCACGCGGGAGCTCCTACGAGCAGTACTTC. This encodes CASSPPRGSSYEQYF. The chain combines TRBV7-2 with TRBJ2-5; 7 bases agree with TRBD2. The J call could be wrong; TRBJ2-7 is a better fit for the DNA end. Germline-derived CDR1 and CDR2 are SGHTA and FQGNSA. There are 15 residues in the CDR3.

This clone was detected only once. The chain uses TRBV6-1 and TRBJ1-5, with D perhaps matching TRBD1 (5 bases). The ends were cut back, 4 bases at V and 2 bases at J, with 12 bases in the middle. The length of the CDR3 is 15 residues. The germline CDR1 and CDR2 sequences are MNHNS and SASEGT. The CDR3 sequence: CASSVGVRGNQPQHF. CDR3 sequence (DNA): TGTGCCAGCAGTGTTGGGGTCAGGGGCAATCAGCCCCAGCATTTT.